Here is one TCR beta chain with its context. V dropped 0 bases and J dropped 2 bases, with 8 bases sitting between them. The germline V gene has CDR1 SGHRS and CDR2 YFSETQ. The CDR3 runs 14 residues. This table comes from immunoSEQ multiplex PCR, and its TCRdb copy is limited to in-frame clones, with some not included. The sample contains about 75,000 clones, about 89% of which appear only once. This sample was included in a study of T cell changes during pregnancy in multiple sclerosis. Material: peripheral blood, obtained in the first trimester of pregnancy. The TCR originated in a female donor in good health, enrolled as a control in a pregnancy study. The gene calls are TRBV5-1 and TRBJ2-5, with D possibly matching TRBD1 (5 bases). CDR3 DNA sequence: TGCGCCAGCAGCTTGGATTCAGGGCAAGAGACCCAGTACTTC. Its translation: CASSLDSGQETQYF.